This T cell receptor (beta chain) was found in a study of cytomegalovirus exposure and HLA in healthy donors. On the study more broadly: A later analysis reported the same platform for the 110 or so validation repertoires and the approximately 670 first-cohort repertoires.

The V and J ends lost 2 bases and 0 bases respectively, with 5 bases between them. The CDR3 totals 13 residues. Germline values: CDR1 WSHSY, CDR2 SAAADI. Only in-frame clones appear in the TCRdb table, and some are missing; sequencing was by immunoSEQ multiplex PCR. Of around 60,000 clones in the sample, over 75% were seen once. This clone came up once. Its antigen is unidentified. Study-wide points: The listing of 150 to 200 TCR beta chains classed them as cytomegalovirus-associated. In vitro data verified a few CMV-associated chains as specific for CMV antigens. Most TCR sequences were seen very rarely across donors, but some public TCRs occurred in many.

The sequence was collected from a man younger than 30 in good health and CMV-seronegative. Sequencing was carried out using PBMCs. V gene TRBV10-2 combines with J gene TRBJ2-7, with D maybe TRBD2 (5 bases). The CDR3 DNA follows: TGCGCCAGCAGTGAGGGGAGCTCCTACGAGCAGTACTTC. This gives the protein CASSEGSSYEQYF.